Sequencing of this T cell receptor (beta chain) was carried out in a study of blood T cell repertoires in COVID-19. Generated by immunoSEQ multiplex PCR, the TCRdb table keeps only in-frame clones and is missing some. The sample has about 490,000 clones, roughly 88% seen once. Trimming removed 5 bases from V and 4 bases from J, with 14 bases in between. This CDR3 spans 14 amino acids. Germline loops: CDR1 SGHTA, CDR2 FQGNSA. The receptor was derived from a human donor in a cohort sampled during active COVID-19. The chain carries TRBV7-2 and TRBJ1-2, with D possibly being TRBD1 (5 bases). The sequenced sample consisted of peripheral blood. The CDR3: CASSPWGGTYGYTF. The CDR3 coding sequence is TGTGCCAGCAGCCCCTGGGGGGGGACCTATGGCTACACCTTC.